The clone carrying this TCR beta chain appeared many times. What it recognizes is unknown. The read terminates 3 residues ahead of where the CDR3 ends, so the germline J gene completes it. Germline V lookup: CDR1 SGHRS, CDR2 YFSETQ. The CDR3 has 15 residues. Trimming pared 0 bases from V and 0 bases from J, leaving 8 bases between. These data come from a study of T cell clonality in common variable immunodeficiency. Findings and caveats of the study: CVID subjects showed higher TCRbeta clonality than healthy controls. Fewer TCRbeta clones were shared among CVID subjects than controls.

CVID and control samples used equivalent genomic DNA input. Generated by immunoSEQ multiplex PCR, the TCRdb table keeps only in-frame clones and is missing some. Found here are 55,000 or so clones, no singletons; the ten largest cover under 6.5%. This chain uses TRBV5-1 with TRBJ2-3; no definite D call. This clonotype was sampled from a person between 18 and 75 years old in good health. Sequenced: peripheral blood mononuclear cells. The CDR3 loop reads CASSLAGYSTDTQYF. CDR3 DNA (partial): TGCGCCAGCAGCTTGGCGGGTTATAGCACAGATACG.